The clone carrying this T cell receptor (beta chain) has only a few counts. The CDR3 totals 15 residues. CDR1 and CDR2 from the germline V gene are SGHDT and YYEEEE. The trim removed 0 bases at V and 4 bases at J, leaving 3 bases unmatched. Naive CD8 T cells were FACS-sorted by CD8+CD4-CCR7+CD45RA+ markers. TCRdb processed the PCR reads anew with MiXCR; each CDR3 protein has one entry. Among around 460,000 distinct CDR3 sequences listed, around 23% were seen once. This specimen comes from a study of molecular identifiers for immune sequencing clone quantification. The TCR sequence derives from a human donor in good health. Some libraries in this study had Jurkat cell RNA spiked in. This chain links TRBV5-6 with TRBJ2-1; 8 bases fit TRBD2. The sequencing sample was made of naive CD8+ T cells from blood, with Jurkat cell RNA spiked in. Subset given: FACS-sorted CD8+CD4-CCR7+CD45RA+ naive T cells. Here the CDR3 reads CASSLGERGYNEQFF. The CDR3 bases are TGTGCCAGCAGCTTGGGCGAGCGGGGGTACAATGAGCAGTTCTTC.